This T cell receptor (beta chain) was captured in a study of blood T cell repertoires in COVID-19. Study information: Material from acute and convalescent COVID-19 was sourced from the United States, Italy and Spain. T cells, B-cell-depleted T cells, or PBMCs supplied cDNA or gDNA.

As handled by the study authors: How many nucleated cells were present was estimated from reference gene primer amplification. The assay was immunoSEQ multiplex PCR, and TCRdb's table has in-frame clones only and misses some. V, J and clone size reflect that table, while D and trimming were determined from the DNA. The sample records about 180,000 clones, more than 80% being singletons. Germline CDR1 SGHRS, CDR2 YFSETQ. J gave up 3 bases and V 0 bases, and 2 bases lay outside the gene matches. The CDR3 contains 14 residues. Sequencing was done on a sample of peripheral blood. V is TRBV5-1 and J is TRBJ2-5; 7 nucleotides align to TRBD2. This clonotype was sampled from a human donor in a cohort sampled during active COVID-19. CDR3 in amino acids: CASSLDGREETQYF. The CDR3, as DNA: TGCGCCAGCAGCTTGGATGGGAGGGAAGAGACCCAGTACTTC. Looking up the rest from reference TRBV5-1 and TRBJ2-5 gives the full variable domain: KAGVTQTPRYLIKTRGQQVTLSCSPISGHRSVSWYQQTPGQGLQFLFEYFSETQRNKGNFPGRFSGRQFSNSRSEMNVSTLELGDSALYLCASSLDGREETQYFGPGTRLLVL.